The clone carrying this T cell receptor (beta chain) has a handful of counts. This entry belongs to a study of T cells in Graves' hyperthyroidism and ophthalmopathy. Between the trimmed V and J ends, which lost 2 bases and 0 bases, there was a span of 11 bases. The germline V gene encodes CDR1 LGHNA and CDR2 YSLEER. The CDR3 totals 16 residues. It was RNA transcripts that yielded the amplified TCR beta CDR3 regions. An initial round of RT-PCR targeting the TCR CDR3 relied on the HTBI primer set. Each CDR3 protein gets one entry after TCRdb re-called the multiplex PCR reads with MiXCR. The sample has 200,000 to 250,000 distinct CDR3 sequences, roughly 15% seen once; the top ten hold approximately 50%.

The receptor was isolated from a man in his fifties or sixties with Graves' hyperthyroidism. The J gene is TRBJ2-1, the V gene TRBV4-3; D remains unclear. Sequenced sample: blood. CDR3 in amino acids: CASSQITRSSYNEQFF. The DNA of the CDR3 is TGCGCCAGCAGCCAAATTACGAGGAGCTCCTACAATGAGCAGTTCTTC.